The present entry profiles one TCR beta chain with its context. This record comes from a study of shared clonotypes between healthy human individuals. Repertoires were generated with immunoSEQ multiplex PCR, while TCRdb's copy carries only in-frame clones and drops some. The data hold fewer than 850,000 clones, with 90% observed a single time. In CD8 memory, CD45RO+ cells were put together with CCR7-negative CD45RA+ TemRA cells. Germline V lookup: CDR1 SGDLS, CDR2 YYNGEE. V gave up 0 bases and J gave up 3 bases, with 10 bases separating them. This CDR3 spans 15 amino acids. Material: memory CD8+ T cells from PBMCs. Regarding subset: CD45RO+ cells pooled with CCR7-negative TemRA cells. V and J are TRBV9 and TRBJ1-3; D gene uncertain. This clonotype originated in a man younger than 35 in good health. Some clones in this sample may be carry-over from other donors' samples. In DNA, the CDR3 is TGTGCCAGCAGCGTAGCTCTGGGCCTTGGAAACACCATATATTTT. Residues: CASSVALGLGNTIYF. The complete variable domain, with remaining parts taken from reference TRBV9 and TRBJ1-3, reads DSGVTQTPKHLITATGQRVTLRCSPRSGDLSVYWYQQSLDQGLQFLIQYYNGEERAKGNILERFSAQQFPDLHSELNLSSLELGDSALYFCASSVALGLGNTIYFGEGSWLTVV.